Detailed here is one TCR beta chain. The germline V gene encodes CDR1 SGDLS and CDR2 YYNGEE. V was pared by 3 bases and J by 10 bases, with 6 bases of the junction left unmatched. There are 12 residues in the CDR3. The PCR ran on 60 Vbeta and 13 Jbeta primers. Data came from immunoSEQ multiplex PCR; TCRdb stores just in-frame clones and leaves some out. The top ten hold just over 50% of the sample, which has tens of thousands of clones, about four fifths seen once. These data come from a study of cytomegalovirus exposure and HLA in healthy donors. Looking at the study overall: Researchers found that approximately 77% of 398 genotyped donors fell within the Caucasian-associated ancestry cluster.

The TCR was taken from a man aged 45-65 years in good health and CMV-seropositive. The V call is TRBV9, the J call TRBJ1-2, with 7 bases matching TRBD1. The sample consisted of PBMCs. The CDR3 region is CASSATGRDYTF. The CDR3 DNA is TGTGCCAGCAGCGCGACAGGGCGGGACTACACCTTC.